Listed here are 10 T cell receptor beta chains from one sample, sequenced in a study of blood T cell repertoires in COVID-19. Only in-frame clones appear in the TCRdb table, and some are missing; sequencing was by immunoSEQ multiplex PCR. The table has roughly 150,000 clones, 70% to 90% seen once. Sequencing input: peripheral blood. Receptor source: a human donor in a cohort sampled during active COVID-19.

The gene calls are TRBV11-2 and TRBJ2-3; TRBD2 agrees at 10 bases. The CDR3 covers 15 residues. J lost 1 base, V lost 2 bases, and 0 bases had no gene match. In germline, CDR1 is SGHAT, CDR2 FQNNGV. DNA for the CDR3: TGTGCCAGCAGCTTACTAGCGGGGGGCACAGATACGCAGTATTTT. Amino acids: CASSLLAGGTDTQYF.

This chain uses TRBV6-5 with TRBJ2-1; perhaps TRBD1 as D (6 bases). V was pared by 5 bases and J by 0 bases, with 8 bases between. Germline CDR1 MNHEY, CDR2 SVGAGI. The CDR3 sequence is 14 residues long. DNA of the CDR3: TGTGCCAGCAGTAGGGGGAGCTCCTACAATGAGCAGTTCTTC. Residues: CASSRGSSYNEQFF.

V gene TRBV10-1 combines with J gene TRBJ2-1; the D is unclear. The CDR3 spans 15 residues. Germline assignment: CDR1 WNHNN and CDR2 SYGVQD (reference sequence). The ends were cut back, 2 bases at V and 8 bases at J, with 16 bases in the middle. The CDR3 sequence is CASSEGFADSDEQFF. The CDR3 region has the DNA TGCGCCAGCAGTGAGGGATTTGCGGATTCGGATGAGCAGTTCTTC.

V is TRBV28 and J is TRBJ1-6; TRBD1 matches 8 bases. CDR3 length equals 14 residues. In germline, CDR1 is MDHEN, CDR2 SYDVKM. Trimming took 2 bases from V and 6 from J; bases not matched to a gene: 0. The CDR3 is CASSLTGGNSPLHF. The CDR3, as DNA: TGTGCCAGCAGTTTAACAGGGGGTAATTCACCCCTCCACTTT.

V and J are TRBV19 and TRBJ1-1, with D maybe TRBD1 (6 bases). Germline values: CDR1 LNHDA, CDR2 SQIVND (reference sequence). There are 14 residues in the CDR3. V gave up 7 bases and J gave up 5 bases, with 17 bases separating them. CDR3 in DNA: TGTGCCAGTATCTCCCGGGACACCGGTACTGAAGCTTTCTTT. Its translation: CASISRDTGTEAFF.

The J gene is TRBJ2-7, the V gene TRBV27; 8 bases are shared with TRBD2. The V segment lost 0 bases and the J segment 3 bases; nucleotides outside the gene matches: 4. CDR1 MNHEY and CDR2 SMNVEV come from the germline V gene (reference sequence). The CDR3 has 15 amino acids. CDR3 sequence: CASSLSSGGHYEQYF. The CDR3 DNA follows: TGTGCCAGCAGTTTATCCAGCGGGGGACACTACGAGCAGTACTTC.

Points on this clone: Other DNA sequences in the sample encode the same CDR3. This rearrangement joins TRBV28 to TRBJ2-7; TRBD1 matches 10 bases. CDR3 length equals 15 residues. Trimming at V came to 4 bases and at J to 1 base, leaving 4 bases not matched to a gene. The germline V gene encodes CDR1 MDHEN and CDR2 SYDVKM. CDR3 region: CASSSPGQGSYEQYF. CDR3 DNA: TGTGCCAGCAGTTCTCCGGGACAGGGGTCCTACGAGCAGTACTTC.

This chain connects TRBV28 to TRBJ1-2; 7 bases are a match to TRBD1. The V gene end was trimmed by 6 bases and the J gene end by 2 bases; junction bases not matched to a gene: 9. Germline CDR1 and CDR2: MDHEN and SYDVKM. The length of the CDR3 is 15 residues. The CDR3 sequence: CASSHAGTANYGYTF. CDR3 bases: TGTGCCAGCAGCCACGCCGGGACAGCGAACTATGGCTACACCTTC.

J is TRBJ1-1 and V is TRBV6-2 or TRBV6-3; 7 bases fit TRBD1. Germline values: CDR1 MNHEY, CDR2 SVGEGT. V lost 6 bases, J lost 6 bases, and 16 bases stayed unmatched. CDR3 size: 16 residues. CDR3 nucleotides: TGTGCCAGCAGCTTCCTTGGGGGCCGGAGGGGGCCTGAAGCTTTCTTT. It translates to CASSFLGGRRGPEAFF.

The CDR3 loop reads CASSVRDSNQPQHF. As DNA, the CDR3 is TGTGCCAGTAGTGTGAGGGATAGCAATCAGCCCCAGCATTTT. The V gene is TRBV19, the J gene TRBJ1-5; D remains unclear. The germline gives CDR1 LNHDA, CDR2 SQIVND (reference sequence). Trimming pared 5 bases from V and 0 bases from J, leaving 8 bases between. The CDR3 is 14 residues long.